This passage covers 24 T cell receptor beta chains from one sample sequenced in a study of blood T cell repertoires in COVID-19. The method was immunoSEQ multiplex PCR; TCRdb's version includes in-frame clones alone and lacks a portion of them. Altogether 130,000 to 150,000 clones are present, around nine tenths being singletons, with the ten largest covering less than 10%. The material sequenced was peripheral blood. The receptors shown here come from a woman aged 50 to 60 with active or convalescent COVID-19.

This chain uses TRBV6-1 with TRBJ2-5; D not certain. The germline V gene has CDR1 MNHNS and CDR2 SASEGT. The CDR3 has 13 amino acids. V was trimmed by 1 base and J by 1 base, leaving 4 bases between them. CDR3 nucleotides: TGTGCCAGCAGTGAAGTATTCCAAGAGACCCAGTACTTC. Its protein is CASSEVFQETQYF.

This chain connects TRBV6-1 to TRBJ1-2; 7 bases match TRBD1. In germline, CDR1 is MNHNS, CDR2 SASEGT. CDR3 length equals 13 residues. V was clipped by 0 bases and J by 5 bases; unmatched bases: 0. Here the CDR3 DNA reads TGTGCCAGCAGTGAAGCGGGACAGTATGGCTACACCTTC. Translating gives CASSEAGQYGYTF.

V and J are TRBV11-2 and TRBJ1-2; the match to TRBD1 covers 8 bases. From germline, CDR1 is SGHAT and CDR2 FQNNGV. This CDR3 has 17 amino acids. V lost 0 bases to trimming and J lost 3 bases; unmatched junction nucleotides: 9. The CDR3 sequence: CASSLDTSDRVYYGYTF. The CDR3 DNA follows: TGTGCCAGCAGCTTAGATACTTCGGACAGGGTATACTATGGCTACACCTTC.

The chain recombines TRBV5-1 with TRBJ2-5, with unresolved D. The germline CDR1 and CDR2 sequences are SGHRS and YFSETQ. The CDR3 spans 14 residues. V gave up 4 bases and J gave up 1 base, with 11 bases separating them. The CDR3 loop is CASSVQNPQETQYF. DNA for the CDR3: TGCGCCAGCAGCGTACAGAATCCCCAAGAGACCCAGTACTTC.

The chain is built from TRBV7-9 and TRBJ2-2; 7 positions match TRBD1. Looked up from germline, CDR1 is SEHNR and CDR2 is FQNEAQ (reference sequence). The CDR3 extends over 14 amino acids. Trimming at V came to 4 bases and at J to 8 bases, leaving 7 bases not matched to a gene. The CDR3 here is CASSSATGQGELFF. The CDR3 DNA reads TGTGCCAGCAGCTCGGCGACAGGGCAAGGGGAGCTGTTTTTT.

V gene TRBV18 combines with J gene TRBJ1-5, with 9 bases lining up with TRBD1. The CDR3 loop spans 15 amino acids. Germline lookup yields CDR1 KGHSH and CDR2 LQKENI. J lost 1 base, V lost 4 bases, and 2 bases had no gene match. The CDR3 DNA is TGTGCCAGCTCACGGGACAGGGACAGCAATCAGCCCCAGCATTTT. Translating it yields CASSRDRDSNQPQHF.

This clone was observed once. The gene calls are TRBV7-2 and TRBJ1-5, with TRBD1 matching 8 bases. V lost 2 bases to trimming and J lost 6 bases; unmatched junction nucleotides: 6. The CDR3 loop spans 15 amino acids. Germline CDR1 and CDR2: SGHTA and FQGNSA. CDR3 DNA sequence: TGTGCCAGCAGCTTAAGGACAGGGAAGGGTCAGCCCCAGCATTTT. It codes for CASSLRTGKGQPQHF.

The chain couples TRBV28 to TRBJ1-1, with TRBD1 matching over 10 bases. This CDR3 has 17 residues. V trimming: 5 bases; J trimming: 1 base; junction bases outside the gene matches: 10. Germline V CDR1 and CDR2: MDHEN, SYDVKM. The CDR3 DNA follows: TGTGCCAGCAGTCTAGTTGGACAGGGGGTACGGAACACTGAAGCTTTCTTT. Translation gives CASSLVGQGVRNTEAFF.

Here the CDR3 DNA reads TGTGCCAGCAGCGCACTTACAGGGTACAATGAGCAGTTCTTC. It is translated as CASSALTGYNEQFF. V and J are TRBV11-2 and TRBJ2-1; TRBD1 might be the D (6 bases). There are 14 residues in the CDR3. Germline loops: CDR1 SGHAT, CDR2 FQNNGV. V was shortened by 5 bases and J by 4 bases, with 12 bases between the two germline ends.

The chain carries TRBV7-2 and TRBJ1-3; no definite D call. This CDR3 contains 16 residues. Germline V gene data show CDR1 as SGHTA and CDR2 as FQGNSA. Trimming removed 1 base at V and 0 bases at J, with 10 bases between. CDR3 DNA: TGTGCCAGCAGCTTAGGAGCAACGGGCTCTGGAAACACCATATATTTT. Its protein product is CASSLGATGSGNTIYF.

The chain joins TRBV3-1 (or the pseudogene TRBV3-2) to TRBJ1-2, with D unclear. Germline V gene data show CDR1 as LGHDT and CDR2 as YNNKEL (reference sequence). Trimming took 4 bases from V and 8 from J, leaving 14 bases between them. The CDR3 has 13 residues. CDR3 protein: CASSPRGFEGYTF. CDR3 DNA sequence: TGTGCCAGCAGCCCACGAGGATTTGAGGGCTACACCTTC.

This chain connects TRBV7-8 to TRBJ2-2; 11 bases are a match to TRBD2. The V segment lost 8 bases and the J segment 6 bases; nucleotides outside the gene matches: 14. The V gene's germline CDR1 is SGHVS and CDR2 FQNEAQ. The CDR3 has 17 amino acids. The CDR3 coding sequence is TGTGCCAGCTTCTGGGCTAGCGGGAGGATTCGGGCCGGGGAGCTGTTTTTT. As protein: CASFWASGRIRAGELFF.

The V gene is TRBV4-3, the J gene TRBJ1-2; 7 bases fit TRBD1. V lost 2 bases and J lost 2; bases outside the gene matches: 8. The CDR3 has 16 amino acids. Germline CDR1 reads LGHNA; CDR2 reads YSLEER. CDR3 loop: CASSQMAGGSNYGYTF. In DNA, the CDR3 is TGCGCCAGCAGCCAAATGGCAGGGGGTTCGAACTATGGCTACACCTTC.

The genes are TRBV7-9 and TRBJ2-3; the match to TRBD2 covers 15 bases. Germline assignment: CDR1 SEHNR and CDR2 FQNEAQ (reference sequence). Trimming cost V 5 bases and J 4 bases; bases outside gene matches: 4. The length of the CDR3 is 16 residues. The CDR3 is CASSQGLAGGPDTQYF. DNA for the CDR3: TGTGCCAGCAGCCAGGGACTAGCGGGAGGACCAGATACGCAGTATTTT.

The chain joins TRBV11-2 to TRBJ1-1; 7 bases map to TRBD1. Germline assignment: CDR1 SGHAT and CDR2 FQNNGV. V lost 5 bases and J lost 8; bases outside the gene matches: 5. There are 12 residues in the CDR3. The CDR3 DNA reads as TGTGCCAGCAGCCATCCAGGGGGAGAAGCTTTCTTT. It translates to CASSHPGGEAFF.

The CDR3 nucleotides are TGTGCCAGCAGTGGGACAGGCGGCACTGAAGCTTTCTTT. It encodes CASSGTGGTEAFF. V gene TRBV25-1 combines with J gene TRBJ1-1; 7 positions match TRBD1. The germline V gene has CDR1 MGHDK and CDR2 SYGVNS. The trim removed 4 bases at V and 4 bases at J, leaving 3 bases unmatched. The CDR3 is made up of 13 amino acids.

The V call is TRBV6-5, the J call TRBJ1-1; 8 positions match TRBD1. CDR1 is MNHEY, CDR2 SVGAGI, per germline. This CDR3 comprises 13 residues. V was pared by 7 bases and J by 5 bases, with 6 bases of the junction left unmatched. CDR3 in DNA: TGTGCCAGCACGGACAGGGTGGGGACTGAAGCTTTCTTT. Translated, it gives CASTDRVGTEAFF.

CDR3 in amino acids: CASSYQTGLGEKLFF. CDR3 DNA: TGTGCCAGCAGTTACCAGACAGGCCTAGGGGAAAAACTGTTTTTT. This chain uses TRBV6-6 with TRBJ1-4; D may be TRBD1 (6 bases). This CDR3 comprises 15 residues. V lost 2 bases, J lost 8 bases, and 15 bases lay in between. Germline lookup yields CDR1 MNHNY and CDR2 SVGAGI (reference sequence).

In this sample, this clone turned up once. The chain is built from TRBV18 and TRBJ1-1; no definite D call. This CDR3 comprises 14 residues. The V gene's germline CDR1 is KGHSH and CDR2 LQKENI. V was shortened by 6 bases and J by 1 base, with 12 bases between the two germline ends. The CDR3 region has the DNA TGTGCCAGCTCCACCACGCTAGCGAACACTGAAGCTTTCTTT. Translated: CASSTTLANTEAFF.

The chain uses TRBV6-2 or TRBV6-3 and TRBJ2-7; the match to TRBD1 covers 8 bases. The CDR3 contains 15 residues. The J segment lost 2 bases and the V segment lost 1 base, leaving 4 bases of the junction unmatched. Per germline, CDR1 MNHEY and CDR2 SVGEGT. The CDR3 loop is CASSYWQGATYEQYF. CDR3 in DNA: TGTGCCAGCAGTTACTGGCAGGGGGCTACCTACGAGCAGTACTTC.

The chain links TRBV6-5 to TRBJ2-7; perhaps TRBD2 as D (6 bases). Germline V gene sequence: CDR1 MNHEY, CDR2 SVGAGI. V lost 6 bases and J 2 bases, leaving 8 bases between the germline ends. CDR3 length equals 12 residues. CDR3 in amino acids: CASRRRAYEQYF. The CDR3 nucleotides are TGTGCCAGCAGGCGGAGGGCCTACGAGCAGTACTTC.

The sample holds one count of this clone. This chain uses TRBV5-5 with TRBJ2-7; TRBD1 matches 8 bases. Per the germline V gene, CDR1 is SGHKS and CDR2 is YYEKEE (reference sequence). The CDR3 is made up of 16 amino acids. The J segment lost 4 bases and the V segment lost 1 base, leaving 10 bases of the junction unmatched. CDR3 in DNA: TGTGCCAGCAGCTTGTCCCCGGACAGGGAGTCGTACGAGCAGTACTTC. Translated, it gives CASSLSPDRESYEQYF.

This CDR3 is CASSIGQGVGEAFF. In DNA form, the CDR3 reads TGTGCCAGTAGTATTGGGCAGGGGGTCGGGGAAGCTTTCTTT. The chain carries TRBV19 and TRBJ1-1, with 7 bases identical to TRBD1. The CDR3 spans 14 residues. Germline CDR1 and CDR2: LNHDA and SQIVND (reference sequence). V dropped 3 bases and J dropped 8; count of bases not matched to a gene: 9.

The chain recombines TRBV19 with TRBJ2-7; the D gene is possibly TRBD2 (5 bases). The CDR3 runs to 13 residues. Germline V gene lookup returns CDR1 LNHDA and CDR2 SQIVND (reference sequence). Trimming cost V 6 bases and J 0 bases, with 9 bases left between them. CDR3 in amino acids: CASSHSGSYEQYF. CDR3 sequence (DNA): TGTGCCAGTAGCCACAGCGGCTCCTACGAGCAGTACTTC. The entire variable domain, with the rest obtained from reference TRBV19 and TRBJ2-7, is as follows: DGGITQSPKYLFRKEGQNVTLSCEQNLNHDAMYWYRQDPGQGLRLIYYSQIVNDFQKGDIAEGYSVSREKKESFPLTVTSAQKNPTAFYLCASSHSGSYEQYFGPGTRLTVT.